This T cell receptor (beta chain) was identified during a study of shared clonotypes between healthy human individuals. As processed by the authors: As immunoSEQ supplied junction-only sequences (without quality scores), filtering differed. TCRdb keeps only in-frame clones here, not all; method: immunoSEQ multiplex PCR. Clone size and V and J calls were adopted from that table, with D and trimming inferred from the DNA. In the table there are roughly 650,000 clones, around 97% of which are singletons. The study enrolled healthy HIV-negative adults without recent acute infections or vaccinations as donors. The CDR3 loop spans 13 amino acids. Per germline, CDR1 SGHRS and CDR2 YFSETQ. V lost 1 base and J lost 5, with 10 bases in between.

The clonotype was recovered from a woman aged 30 to 39 in good health. The sequencing input was naive CD4+ T cells sorted from blood. Regarding subset: CD45RA+ positively selected. V gene TRBV5-1 combines with J gene TRBJ2-7; the D gene is possibly TRBD1 (6 bases). CDR3 nucleotides: TGCGCCAGCAGCTTGACAGGGATCAACGAGCAGTACTTC. It is translated as CASSLTGINEQYF. The full variable domain, its missing parts supplied by reference TRBV5-1 and TRBJ2-7, is KAGVTQTPRYLIKTRGQQVTLSCSPISGHRSVSWYQQTPGQGLQFLFEYFSETQRNKGNFPGRFSGRQFSNSRSEMNVSTLELGDSALYLCASSLTGINEQYFGPGTRLTVT.